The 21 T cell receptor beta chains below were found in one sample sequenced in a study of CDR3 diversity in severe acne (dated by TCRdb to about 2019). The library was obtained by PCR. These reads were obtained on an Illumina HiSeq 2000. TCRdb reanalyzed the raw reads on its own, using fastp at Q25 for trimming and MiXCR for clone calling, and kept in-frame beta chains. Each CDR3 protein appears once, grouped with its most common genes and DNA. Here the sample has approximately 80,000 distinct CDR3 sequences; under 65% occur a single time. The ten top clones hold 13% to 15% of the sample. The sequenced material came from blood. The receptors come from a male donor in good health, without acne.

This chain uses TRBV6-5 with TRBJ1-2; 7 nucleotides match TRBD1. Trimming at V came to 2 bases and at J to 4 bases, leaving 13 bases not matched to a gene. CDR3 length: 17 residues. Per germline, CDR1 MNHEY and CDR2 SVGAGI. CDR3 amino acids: CASSYGARTGRFYGYTF. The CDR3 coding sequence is TGTGCCAGCAGTTACGGTGCCCGGACAGGCAGGTTCTATGGCTACACCTTC.

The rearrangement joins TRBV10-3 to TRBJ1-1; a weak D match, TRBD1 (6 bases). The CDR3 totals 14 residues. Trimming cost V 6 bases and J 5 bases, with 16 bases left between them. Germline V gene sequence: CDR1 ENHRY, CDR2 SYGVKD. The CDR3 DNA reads TGTGCCATCAGGAACACAGGGAGCCGGACTGAAGCTTTCTTT. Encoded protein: CAIRNTGSRTEAFF.

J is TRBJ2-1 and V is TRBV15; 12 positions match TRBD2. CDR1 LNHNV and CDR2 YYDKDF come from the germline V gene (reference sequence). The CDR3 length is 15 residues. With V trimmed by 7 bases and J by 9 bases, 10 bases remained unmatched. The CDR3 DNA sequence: TGTGCCACCATCAAATCTAGCGGGGGGGCGGGTGAGCAGTTCTTC. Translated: CATIKSSGGAGEQFF.

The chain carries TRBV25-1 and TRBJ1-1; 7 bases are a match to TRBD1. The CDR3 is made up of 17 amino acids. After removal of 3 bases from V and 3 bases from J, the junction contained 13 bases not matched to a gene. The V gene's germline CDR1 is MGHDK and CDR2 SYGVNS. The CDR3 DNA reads TGTGCCAGCAGTGAGTCGGGGGCGGCAGGGGGGGACACTGAAGCTTTCTTT. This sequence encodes CASSESGAAGGDTEAFF.

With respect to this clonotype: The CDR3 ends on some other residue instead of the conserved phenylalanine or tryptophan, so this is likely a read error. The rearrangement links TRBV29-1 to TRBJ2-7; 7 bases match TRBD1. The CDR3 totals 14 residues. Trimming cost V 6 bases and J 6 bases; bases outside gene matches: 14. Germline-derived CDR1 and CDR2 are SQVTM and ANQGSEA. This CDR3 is CSVTTGSYRSEQYS. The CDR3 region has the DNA TGCAGCGTCACGACAGGGAGCTACCGGAGCGAGCAGTACTCC.

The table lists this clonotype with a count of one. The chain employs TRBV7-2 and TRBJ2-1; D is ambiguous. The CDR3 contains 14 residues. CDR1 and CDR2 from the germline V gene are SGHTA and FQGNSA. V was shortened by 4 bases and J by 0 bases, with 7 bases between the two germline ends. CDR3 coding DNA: TGTGCCAGCAGCTGGACCCTCTCCTACAATGAGCAGTTCTTC. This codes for CASSWTLSYNEQFF.

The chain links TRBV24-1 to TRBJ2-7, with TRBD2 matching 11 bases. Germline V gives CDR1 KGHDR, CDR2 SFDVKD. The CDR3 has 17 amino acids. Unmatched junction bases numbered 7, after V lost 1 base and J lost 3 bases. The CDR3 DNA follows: TGTGCCACCAGTGATTTCCCCCGGCTAGCGGGGGGCTACGAGCAGTACTTC. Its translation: CATSDFPRLAGGYEQYF.

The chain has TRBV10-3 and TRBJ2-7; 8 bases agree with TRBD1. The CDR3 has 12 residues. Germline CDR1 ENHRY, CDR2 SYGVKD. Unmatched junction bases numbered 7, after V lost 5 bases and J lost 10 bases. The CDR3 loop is CAISQQGGNQYF. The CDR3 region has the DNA TGTGCCATCAGTCAACAGGGGGGCAACCAGTACTTC.

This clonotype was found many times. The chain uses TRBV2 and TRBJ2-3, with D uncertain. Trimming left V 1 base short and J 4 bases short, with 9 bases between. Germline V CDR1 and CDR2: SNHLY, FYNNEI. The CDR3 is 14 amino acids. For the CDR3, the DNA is TGTGCCAGCAGTGAAGAGGCGCGCTCAGATACGCAGTATTTT. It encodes CASSEEARSDTQYF.

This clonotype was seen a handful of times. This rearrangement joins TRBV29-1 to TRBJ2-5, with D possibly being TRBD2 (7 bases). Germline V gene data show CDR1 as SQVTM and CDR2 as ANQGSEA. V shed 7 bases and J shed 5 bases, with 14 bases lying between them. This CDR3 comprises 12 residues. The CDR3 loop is CSALRGGETQYF. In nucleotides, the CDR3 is TGCAGCGCCTTAAGGGGGGGGGAGACCCAGTACTTC.

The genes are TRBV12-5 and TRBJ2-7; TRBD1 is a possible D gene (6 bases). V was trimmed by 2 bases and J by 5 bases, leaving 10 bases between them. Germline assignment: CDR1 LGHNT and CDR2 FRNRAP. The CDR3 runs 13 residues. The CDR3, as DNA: TGTGCTAGTGGTTTGCAGGGGCGACACGAGCAGTACTTC. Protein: CASGLQGRHEQYF.

Here the CDR3 reads CASSLLATSGQETQYF. In nucleotides, the CDR3 is TGCGCCAGCAGCTTGCTAGCGACTAGCGGACAAGAGACCCAGTACTTC. The chain joins TRBV5-1 to TRBJ2-5; 9 bases line up with TRBD2. There are 16 residues in the CDR3. Losses at the gene ends were 1 base for V and 2 bases for J; bases not matched to a gene: 6. CDR1 SGHRS and CDR2 YFSETQ come from the germline V gene.

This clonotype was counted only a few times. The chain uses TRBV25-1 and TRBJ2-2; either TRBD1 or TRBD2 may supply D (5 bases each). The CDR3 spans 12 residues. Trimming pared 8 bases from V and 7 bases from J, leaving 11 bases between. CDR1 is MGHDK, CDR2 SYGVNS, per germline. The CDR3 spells CASSRGGGELFF. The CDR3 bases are TGTGCCAGCTCCCGGGGCGGCGGGGAGCTGTTTTTT.

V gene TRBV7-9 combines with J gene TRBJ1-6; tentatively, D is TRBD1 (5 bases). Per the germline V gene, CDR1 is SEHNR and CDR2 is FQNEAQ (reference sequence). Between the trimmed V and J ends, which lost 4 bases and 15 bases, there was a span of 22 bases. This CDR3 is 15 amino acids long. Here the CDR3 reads CASSWDLSPSPGLHF. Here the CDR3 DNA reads TGTGCCAGCAGCTGGGACCTTTCACCGTCGCCGGGCCTCCACTTT.

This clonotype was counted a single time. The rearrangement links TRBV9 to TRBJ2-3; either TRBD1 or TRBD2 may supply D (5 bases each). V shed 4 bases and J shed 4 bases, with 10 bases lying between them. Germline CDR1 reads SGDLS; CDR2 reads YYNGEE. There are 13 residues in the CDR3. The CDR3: CASSLRGPDTQYF. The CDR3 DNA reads TGTGCCAGCAGCTTGAGGGGACCAGATACGCAGTATTTT.

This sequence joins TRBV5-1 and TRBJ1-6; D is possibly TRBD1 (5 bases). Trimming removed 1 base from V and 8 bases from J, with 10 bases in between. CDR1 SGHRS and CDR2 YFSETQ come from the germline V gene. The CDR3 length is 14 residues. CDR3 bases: TGCGCCAGCAGCTTGACTGGGGCGGATTCACCCCTCCACTTT. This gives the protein CASSLTGADSPLHF.

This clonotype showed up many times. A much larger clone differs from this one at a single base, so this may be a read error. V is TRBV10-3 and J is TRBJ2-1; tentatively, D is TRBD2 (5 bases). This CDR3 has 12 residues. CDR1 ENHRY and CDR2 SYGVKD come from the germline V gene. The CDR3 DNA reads TGTGCCGTCAGTGACGGGAACAATGAGCAGTTCTTC. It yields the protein CAVSDGNNEQFF.

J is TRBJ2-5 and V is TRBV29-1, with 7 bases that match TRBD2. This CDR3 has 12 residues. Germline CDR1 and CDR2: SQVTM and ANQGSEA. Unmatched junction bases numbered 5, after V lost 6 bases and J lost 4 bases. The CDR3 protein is CSVLPGGETQYF. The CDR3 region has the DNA TGCAGCGTCCTGCCGGGGGGAGAGACCCAGTACTTC.

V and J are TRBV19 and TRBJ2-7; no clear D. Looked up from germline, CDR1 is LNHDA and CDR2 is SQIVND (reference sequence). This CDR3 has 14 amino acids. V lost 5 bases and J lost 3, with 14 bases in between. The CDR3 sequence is CASSFVESSYEQYF. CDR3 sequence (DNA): TGTGCCAGTAGTTTTGTCGAGAGCAGCTACGAGCAGTACTTC. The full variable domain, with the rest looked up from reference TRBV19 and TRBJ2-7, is DGGITQSPKYLFRKEGQNVTLSCEQNLNHDAMYWYRQDPGQGLRLIYYSQIVNDFQKGDIAEGYSVSREKKESFPLTVTSAQKNPTAFYLCASSFVESSYEQYFGPGTRLTVT.

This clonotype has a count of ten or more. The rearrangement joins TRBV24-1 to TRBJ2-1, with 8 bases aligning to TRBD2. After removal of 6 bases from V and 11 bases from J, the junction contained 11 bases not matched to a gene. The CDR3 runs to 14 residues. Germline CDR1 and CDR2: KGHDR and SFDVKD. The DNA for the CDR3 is TGTGCCACCAGTAACGGTAATCGGGAGGGAAAGCAGTTCTTC. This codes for CATSNGNREGKQFF.

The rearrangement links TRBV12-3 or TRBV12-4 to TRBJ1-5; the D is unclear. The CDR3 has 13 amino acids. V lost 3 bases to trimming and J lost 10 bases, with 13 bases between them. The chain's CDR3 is CASSFARGRPQHF. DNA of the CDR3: TGTGCCAGCAGTTTCGCGAGAGGGAGACCCCAGCATTTT.